The entry that follows covers one TCR beta chain sequence. Sequenced by immunoSEQ multiplex PCR; TCRdb stores in-frame clones only, minus some. The sample yields 120,000 to 150,000 clones, about 88% seen once. With V trimmed by 4 bases and J by 5 bases, 7 bases remained unmatched. The CDR3 loop spans 15 amino acids. Germline V gene sequence: CDR1 MDHEN, CDR2 SYDVKM. These data come from a study of blood T cell repertoires in COVID-19. Study-level background: Italy, Spain and the United States were the sources of the convalescent and acute COVID-19 samples.

Sequenced material: peripheral blood. The V gene is TRBV28, the J gene TRBJ2-7; 11 nucleotides match TRBD1. The clonotype comes from a human donor in a cohort sampled during active COVID-19. The CDR3 bases are TGTGCCAGCAGTTCCCGGACAGGGGGCAGGGACGAGCAGTACTTC. Translation: CASSSRTGGRDEQYF.